In its sample, the clone carrying this TCR beta chain was seen a few times. The antigen is not known. The source of the sample is a study of molecular identifiers for immune sequencing clone quantification. MiXCR was run by TCRdb on the PCR reads, yielding one entry per CDR3 protein. This table has 300,000 to 400,000 distinct CDR3 sequences, roughly a fifth appearing once. Study observations and caveats: It was shown that clones above 20 RNA copies held over 99% of effector molecules, but under 1% in naive cells.

This receptor was obtained from a human donor in good health. Some libraries in this study had Jurkat cell RNA spiked in. Sequenced sample: naive CD8+ T cells from blood, with Jurkat cell RNA spiked in. The subset denotes: FACS-sorted CD8+CD4-CCR7+CD45RA+ naive T cells.

The CDR3 spells CASSQDTRQAGANVLTF. For the CDR3, the DNA is TGTGCCAGCAGCCAAGATACGCGGCAGGCTGGGGCCAACGTCCTGACTTTC. The chain links TRBV3-1 to TRBJ2-6; D is unclear. The V end lost 0 bases, the J end lost 2 bases, and 11 bases lay between the germline ends. The CDR3 is made up of 17 amino acids. Germline V gene data show CDR1 as LGHDT and CDR2 as YNNKEL (reference sequence).